This TCR beta chain was identified during a study of Ad26.COV2.S vaccination and SARS-CoV-2 variants. Germline assignment: CDR1 SGHNT and CDR2 YENEEA. The CDR3 sequence is 13 residues long. V was pared by 2 bases and J by 3 bases, with 7 bases between. The treatment: some 19 received Ad26.COV2.S at low or high dose, single or two shots; about 5 received placebo; per-sample allocation not given. Day 63 following the first vaccine or placebo injection was when the samples were taken. Method: immunoSEQ multiplex PCR; TCRdb's copy keeps in-frame clones and lacks some. Among around 300,000 clones listed, 75% to 90% were seen once.

Sequenced here: peripheral blood, sampled in a trial of Ad26.COV2.S vaccine versus placebo. This receptor was taken from a person between 18 and 65 years old who received the Ad26.COV2.S COVID-19 vaccine or a placebo. The rearrangement links TRBV11-3 to TRBJ1-1; the D gene is possibly TRBD1 (5 bases). The CDR3 nucleotides read TGTGCCAGCAGCTTACAACAGGACACTGAAGCTTTCTTT. Protein: CASSLQQDTEAFF.